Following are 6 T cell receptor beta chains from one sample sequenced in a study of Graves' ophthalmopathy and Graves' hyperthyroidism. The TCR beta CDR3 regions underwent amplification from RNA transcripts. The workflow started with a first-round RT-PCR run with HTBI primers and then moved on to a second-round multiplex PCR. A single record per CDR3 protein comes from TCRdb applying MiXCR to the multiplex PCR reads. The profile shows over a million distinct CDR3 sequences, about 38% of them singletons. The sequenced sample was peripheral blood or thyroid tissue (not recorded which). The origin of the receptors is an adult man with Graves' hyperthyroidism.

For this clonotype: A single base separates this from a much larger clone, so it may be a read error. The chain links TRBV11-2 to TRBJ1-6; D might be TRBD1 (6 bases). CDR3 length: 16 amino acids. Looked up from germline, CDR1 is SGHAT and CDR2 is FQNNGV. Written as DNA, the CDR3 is TGTGCCAGCAGCTCCTGGACAGCCGCCTATACTTCACCCCTCCACTTT. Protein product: CASSSWTAAYTSPLHF.

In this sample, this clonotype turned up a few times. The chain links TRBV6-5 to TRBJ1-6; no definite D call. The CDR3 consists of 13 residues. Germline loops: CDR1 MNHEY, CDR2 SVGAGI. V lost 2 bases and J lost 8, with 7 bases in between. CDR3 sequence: CASSYAPDSPLHF. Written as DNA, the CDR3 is TGTGCCAGCAGTTACGCCCCGGATTCACCCCTCCACTTT.

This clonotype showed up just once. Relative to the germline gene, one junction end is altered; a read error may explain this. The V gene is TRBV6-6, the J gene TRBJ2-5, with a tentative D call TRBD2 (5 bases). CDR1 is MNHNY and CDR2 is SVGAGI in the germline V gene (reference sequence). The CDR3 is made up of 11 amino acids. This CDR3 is CASSTRETHYF. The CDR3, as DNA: TGTGCCAGCAGTACTAGAGAGACCCATTACTTC.

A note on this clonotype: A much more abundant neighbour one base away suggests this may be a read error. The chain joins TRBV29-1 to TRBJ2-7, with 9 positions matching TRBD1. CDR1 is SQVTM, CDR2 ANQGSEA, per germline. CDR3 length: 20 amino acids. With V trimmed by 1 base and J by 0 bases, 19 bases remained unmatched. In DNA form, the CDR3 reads TGCAGCGTTGAAGGCTACGAGGACAGGGGAGGACGACCCCGCTCCTACGAGCAGTACTTC. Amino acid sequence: CSVEGYEDRGGRPRSYEQYF.

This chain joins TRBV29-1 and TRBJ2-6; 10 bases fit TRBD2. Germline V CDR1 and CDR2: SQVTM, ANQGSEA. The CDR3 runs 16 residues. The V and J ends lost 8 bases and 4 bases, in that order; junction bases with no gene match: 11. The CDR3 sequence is CSLRLAGGTGANVLTF. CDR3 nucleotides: TGCAGCTTGCGACTAGCGGGTGGCACCGGGGCCAACGTCCTGACTTTC.

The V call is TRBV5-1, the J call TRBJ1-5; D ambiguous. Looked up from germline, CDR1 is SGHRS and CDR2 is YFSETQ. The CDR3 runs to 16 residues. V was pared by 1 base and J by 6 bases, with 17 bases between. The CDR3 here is CASSLTPQGHGQPQHF. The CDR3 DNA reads TGCGCCAGCAGCTTGACTCCCCAAGGGCATGGTCAGCCCCAGCATTTT.